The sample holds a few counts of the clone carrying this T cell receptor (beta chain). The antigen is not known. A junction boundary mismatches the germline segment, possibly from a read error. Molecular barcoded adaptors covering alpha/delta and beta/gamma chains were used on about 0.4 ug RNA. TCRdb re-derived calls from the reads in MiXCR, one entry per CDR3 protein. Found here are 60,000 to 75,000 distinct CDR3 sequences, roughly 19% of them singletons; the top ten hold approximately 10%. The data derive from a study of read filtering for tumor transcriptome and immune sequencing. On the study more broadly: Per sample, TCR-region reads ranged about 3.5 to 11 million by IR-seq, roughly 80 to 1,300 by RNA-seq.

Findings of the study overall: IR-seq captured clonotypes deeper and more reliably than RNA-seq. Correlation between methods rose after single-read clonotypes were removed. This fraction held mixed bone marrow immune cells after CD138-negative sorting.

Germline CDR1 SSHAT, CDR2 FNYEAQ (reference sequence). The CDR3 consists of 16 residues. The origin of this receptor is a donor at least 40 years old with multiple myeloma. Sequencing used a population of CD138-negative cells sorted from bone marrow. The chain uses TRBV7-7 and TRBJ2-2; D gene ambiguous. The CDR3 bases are TGTGCTAGCAGCCCGAACGGGCCTCCCCTGGCCGGGGAGCTGTTTTTT. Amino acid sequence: CASSPNGPPLAGELFF.